This TCR beta chain is drawn from a study of CD8 T cells in Susac syndrome. When the RNA was reverse transcribed, random hexamers were used with an input of roughly 0.45 to 1 ug. MiXCR was run by TCRdb on the immunoSEQ multiplex PCR reads, yielding one entry per CDR3 protein. The table has approximately 100,000 distinct CDR3 sequences, roughly 90% seen once. CDR3 length: 17 residues. The germline V gene encodes CDR1 MNHEY and CDR2 SMNVEV (reference sequence). V gave up 7 bases and J gave up 0 bases; unmatched junction bases: 8. The J gene is TRBJ2-2, the V gene TRBV27, with 10 bases fitting TRBD1. This sequence originates from a human donor in good health. The sequenced sample was CD8+ T cells from PBMCs. The CDR3, as DNA: TGTGCCAGCAAGGACAGGGGGAAGATCGCGAACACCGGGGAGCTGTTTTTT. It specifies CASKDRGKIANTGELFF.